A single sample gave rise to the 3 T cell receptor beta chains below, sequenced in a study of blood T cell repertoires in COVID-19. TCRdb's copy holds only in-frame clones and misses some; the assay was immunoSEQ multiplex PCR. The sample includes around 190,000 clones, more than 80% of them seen just once. Sequenced material: peripheral blood. These receptors came from a human donor in a cohort sampled during active COVID-19.

This chain connects TRBV2 to TRBJ2-5; 8 positions agree with TRBD1. Looked up from germline, CDR1 is SNHLY and CDR2 is FYNNEI. V trimming: 10 bases; J trimming: 4 bases; junction bases outside the gene matches: 5. This CDR3 spans 12 amino acids. The CDR3: CANGQGVETQYF. As DNA, the CDR3 is TGTGCCAATGGACAGGGCGTAGAGACCCAGTACTTC.

This rearrangement joins TRBV21-1 to TRBJ1-5; the table names TRBD1, a call not compared with the DNA. TRBV21-1 is termed a pseudogene. The CDR3 has 15 residues. The CDR3 is CASSNEDRGNQPQHF. DNA for the CDR3: TGTGCCAGCAGCAACGAGGACAGGGGAAATCAGCCCCAGCATTTT.

The chain combines TRBV29-1 with TRBJ1-1, with D tentatively TRBD1 (6 bases). Trimming cost V 7 bases and J 6 bases, with 21 bases left between them. The CDR3 spans 14 residues. From germline, CDR1 is SQVTM and CDR2 ANQGSEA. The CDR3 sequence is CSDNIQGGGAEAFF. CDR3 nucleotide sequence: TGCAGCGATAATATACAGGGAGGGGGAGCTGAAGCTTTCTTT.